This T cell receptor beta chain was recorded in a study of beta chain features in type 1 diabetes. Regarding the study as a whole: Significant though moderate, a shortening of TCRB CDR3s appeared in all four CD4+ subsets of Type 1 diabetes patients. In the patient group, naive, central memory and Treg TCRB repertoires seemed more alike than in the healthy donor group.

Trimming cost V 5 bases and J 6 bases, with 18 bases left between them. CDR3 length equals 14 residues. The germline V gene encodes CDR1 SGHKS and CDR2 YYEKEE (reference sequence). Expressed TCRB transcripts were sequenced because the isolated RNA had all been reverse transcribed beforehand. Naive, central memory and regulatory T cell samples yielded around 3.4 million reads on average. TCRdb's table, derived via immunoSEQ multiplex PCR, lists solely in-frame clones and lacks some. The profile shows 250,000 to 350,000 clones, more than 13% of them singletons. This clone appeared a few times. Its target is not known.

V usage is TRBV5-5 and J usage is TRBJ2-7; D might be TRBD2 (6 bases). This TCR was recovered from a man aged 25 to 40 with type 1 diabetes. Sequencing used naive CD4+ T cells from blood. CDR3 in amino acids: CASRTGTSRGEQYF. In nucleotides, the CDR3 is TGTGCCAGCAGGACCGGGACTTCACGAGGCGAGCAGTACTTC.